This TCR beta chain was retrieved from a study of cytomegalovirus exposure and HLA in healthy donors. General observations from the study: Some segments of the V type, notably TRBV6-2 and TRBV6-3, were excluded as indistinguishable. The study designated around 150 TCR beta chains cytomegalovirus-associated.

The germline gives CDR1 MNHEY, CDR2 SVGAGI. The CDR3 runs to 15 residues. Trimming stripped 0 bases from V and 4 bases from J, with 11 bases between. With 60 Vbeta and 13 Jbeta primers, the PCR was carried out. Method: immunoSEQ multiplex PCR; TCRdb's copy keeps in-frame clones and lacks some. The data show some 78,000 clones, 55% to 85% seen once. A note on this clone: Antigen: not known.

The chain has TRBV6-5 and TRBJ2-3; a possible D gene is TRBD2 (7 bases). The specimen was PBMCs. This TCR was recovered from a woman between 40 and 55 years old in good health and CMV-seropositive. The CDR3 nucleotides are TGTGCCAGCAGTTACTCGTCGGGGGGCTCAGATACGCAGTATTTT. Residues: CASSYSSGGSDTQYF.